The clone carrying this T cell receptor (beta chain) was counted only a few times. Sequencing was performed with immunoSEQ multiplex PCR; in TCRdb, only in-frame clones are kept and a portion is missing. Counted here are about 79,000 clones, about 85% occurring once; the ten biggest clones make up over 3%. This CDR3 contains 14 residues. V gave up 6 bases and J gave up 4 bases, with 15 bases separating them. Germline CDR1 is SGHAT and CDR2 is FQNNGV. The sample is drawn from a study of OX40 agonist ivuxolimab in advanced cancers. The sample consisted of CD4+ or CD8+ T cells sorted from blood, taken in a trial of the OX40 agonist ivuxolimab. This chain uses TRBV11-2 with TRBJ1-1; D gene ambiguous. The source of this sequence is an adult with an advanced solid tumor such as melanoma, head and neck, liver or kidney cancer. CDR3 sequence (DNA): TGTGCCAGCAGACCTGGATTCTCGGGCACTGAAGCTTTCTTT. Translated, it gives CASRPGFSGTEAFF.